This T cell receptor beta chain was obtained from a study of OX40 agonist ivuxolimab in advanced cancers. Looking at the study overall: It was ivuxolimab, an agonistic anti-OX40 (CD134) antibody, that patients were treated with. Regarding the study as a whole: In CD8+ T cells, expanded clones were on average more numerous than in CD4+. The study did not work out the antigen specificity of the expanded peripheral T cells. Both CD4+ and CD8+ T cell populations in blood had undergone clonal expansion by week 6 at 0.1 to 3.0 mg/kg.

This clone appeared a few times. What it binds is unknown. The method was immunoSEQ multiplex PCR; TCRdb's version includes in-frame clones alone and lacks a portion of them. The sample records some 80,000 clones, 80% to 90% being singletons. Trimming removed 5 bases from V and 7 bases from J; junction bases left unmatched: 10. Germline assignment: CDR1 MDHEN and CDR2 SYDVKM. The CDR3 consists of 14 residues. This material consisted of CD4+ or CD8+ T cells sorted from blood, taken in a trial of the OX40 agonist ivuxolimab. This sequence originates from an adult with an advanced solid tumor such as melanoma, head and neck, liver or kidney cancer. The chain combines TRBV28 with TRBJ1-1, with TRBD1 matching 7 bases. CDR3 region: CASSHLHRQGEAFF. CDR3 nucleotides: TGTGCCAGCAGTCACTTGCATAGACAGGGTGAAGCTTTCTTT.